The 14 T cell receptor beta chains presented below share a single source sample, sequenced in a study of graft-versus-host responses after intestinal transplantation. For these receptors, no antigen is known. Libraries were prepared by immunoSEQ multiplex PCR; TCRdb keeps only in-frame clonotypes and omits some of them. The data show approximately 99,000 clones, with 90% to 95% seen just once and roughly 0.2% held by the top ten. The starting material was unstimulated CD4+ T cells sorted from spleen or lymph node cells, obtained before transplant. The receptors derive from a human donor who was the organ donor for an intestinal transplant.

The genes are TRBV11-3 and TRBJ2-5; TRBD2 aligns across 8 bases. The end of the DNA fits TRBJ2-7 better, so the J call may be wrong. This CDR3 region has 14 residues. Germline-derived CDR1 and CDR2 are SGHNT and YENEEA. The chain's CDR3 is CASSLGGGIGEQYF. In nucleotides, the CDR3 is TGTGCCAGCAGCTTGGGCGGGGGGATCGGCGAGCAGTACTTC.

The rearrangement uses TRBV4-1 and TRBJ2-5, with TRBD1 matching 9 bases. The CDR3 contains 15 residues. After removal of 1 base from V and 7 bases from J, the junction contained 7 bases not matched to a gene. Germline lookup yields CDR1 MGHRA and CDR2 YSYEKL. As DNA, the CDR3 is TGCGCCAGCAGCCAAGGCCAAACAGGGGGCTCGACCCAGTACTTC. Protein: CASSQGQTGGSTQYF.

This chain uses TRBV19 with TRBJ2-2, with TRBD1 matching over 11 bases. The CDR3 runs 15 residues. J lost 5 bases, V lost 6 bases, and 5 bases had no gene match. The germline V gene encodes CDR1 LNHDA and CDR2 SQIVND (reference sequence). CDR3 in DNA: TGTGCCAGTAGCCGGGACAGGGGGGTTACCGGGGAGCTGTTTTTT. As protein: CASSRDRGVTGELFF.

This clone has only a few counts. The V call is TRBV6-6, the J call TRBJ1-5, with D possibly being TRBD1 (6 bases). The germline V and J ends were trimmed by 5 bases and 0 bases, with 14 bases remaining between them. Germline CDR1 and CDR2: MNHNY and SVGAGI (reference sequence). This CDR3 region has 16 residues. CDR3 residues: CASSRPGDNSNQPQHF. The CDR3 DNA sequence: TGTGCCAGCAGTCGGCCCGGGGACAATAGCAATCAGCCCCAGCATTTT.

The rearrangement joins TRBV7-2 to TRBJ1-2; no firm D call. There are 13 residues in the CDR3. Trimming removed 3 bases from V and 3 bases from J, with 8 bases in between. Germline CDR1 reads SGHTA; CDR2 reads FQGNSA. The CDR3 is CASSFRMYYGYTF. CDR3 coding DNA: TGTGCCAGCAGCTTCAGGATGTACTATGGCTACACCTTC.

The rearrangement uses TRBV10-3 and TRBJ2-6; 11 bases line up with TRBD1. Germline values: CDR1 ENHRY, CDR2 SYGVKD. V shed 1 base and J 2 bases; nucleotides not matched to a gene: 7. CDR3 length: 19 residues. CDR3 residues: CAISEWGDRGTTGANVLTF. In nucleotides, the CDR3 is TGTGCCATCAGTGAGTGGGGGGACAGGGGGACGACTGGGGCCAACGTCCTGACTTTC.

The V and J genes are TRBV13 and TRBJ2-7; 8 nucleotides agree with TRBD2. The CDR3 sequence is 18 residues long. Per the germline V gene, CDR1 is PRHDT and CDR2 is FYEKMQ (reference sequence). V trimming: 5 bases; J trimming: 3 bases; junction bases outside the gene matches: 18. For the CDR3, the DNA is TGTGCCAGCAGCCAATTGAGTGAGCGGGGGAGGCACTACTACGAGCAGTACTTC. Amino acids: CASSQLSERGRHYYEQYF.

The CDR3 reads CAWSVSTRRETQYF. The CDR3 DNA reads TGTGCCTGGAGTGTAAGTACGAGGCGGGAGACCCAGTACTTC. The chain links TRBV30 to TRBJ2-5; D gene unclear. The CDR3 runs to 14 residues. Germline loops: CDR1 GTSNPN, CDR2 SVGIG (reference sequence). V lost 0 bases and J 5 bases, leaving 13 bases between the germline ends.

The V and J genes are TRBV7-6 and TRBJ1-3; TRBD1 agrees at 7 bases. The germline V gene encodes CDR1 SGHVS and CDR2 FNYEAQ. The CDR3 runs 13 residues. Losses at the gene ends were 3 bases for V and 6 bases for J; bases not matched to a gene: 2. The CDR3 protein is CASSFTGENTIYF. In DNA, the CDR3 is TGTGCCAGCAGCTTTACAGGGGAAAACACCATATATTTT. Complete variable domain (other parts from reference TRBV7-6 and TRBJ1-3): GAGVSQSPRYKVTKRGQDVALRCDPISGHVSLYWYRQALGQGPEFLTYFNYEAQQDKSGLPNDRFSAERPEGSISTLTIQRTEQRDSAMYRCASSFTGENTIYFGEGSWLTVV.

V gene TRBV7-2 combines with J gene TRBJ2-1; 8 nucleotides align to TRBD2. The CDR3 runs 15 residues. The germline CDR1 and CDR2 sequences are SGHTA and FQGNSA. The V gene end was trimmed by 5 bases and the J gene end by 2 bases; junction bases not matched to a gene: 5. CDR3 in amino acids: CASSHPGLAYNEQFF. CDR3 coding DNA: TGTGCCAGCAGCCACCCGGGACTAGCCTACAATGAGCAGTTCTTC.

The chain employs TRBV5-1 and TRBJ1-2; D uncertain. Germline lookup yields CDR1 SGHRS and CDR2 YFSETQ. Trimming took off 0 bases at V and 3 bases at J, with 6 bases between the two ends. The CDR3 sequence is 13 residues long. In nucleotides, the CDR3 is TGCGCCAGCAGCTTGGAATCGGACTATGGCTACACCTTC. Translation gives CASSLESDYGYTF.

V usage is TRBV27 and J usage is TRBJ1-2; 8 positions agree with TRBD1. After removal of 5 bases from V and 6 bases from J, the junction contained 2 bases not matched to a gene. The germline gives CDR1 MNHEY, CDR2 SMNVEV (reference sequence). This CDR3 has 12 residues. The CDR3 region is CASSRQGNGYTF. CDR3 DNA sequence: TGTGCCAGCAGTCGACAGGGGAATGGCTACACCTTC.

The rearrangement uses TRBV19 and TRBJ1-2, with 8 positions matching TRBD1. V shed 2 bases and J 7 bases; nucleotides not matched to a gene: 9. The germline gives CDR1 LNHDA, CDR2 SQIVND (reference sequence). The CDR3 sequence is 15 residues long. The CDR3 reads CASSILGRGRSGYTF. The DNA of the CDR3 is TGTGCCAGTAGTATACTCGGCAGGGGGCGTAGTGGCTACACCTTC.

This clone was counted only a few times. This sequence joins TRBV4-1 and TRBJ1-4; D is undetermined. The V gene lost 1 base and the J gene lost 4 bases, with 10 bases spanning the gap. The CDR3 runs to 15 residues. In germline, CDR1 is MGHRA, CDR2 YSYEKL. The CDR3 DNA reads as TGCGCCAGCAGCCAAGTCCACAGAGTTAATGAAAAACTGTTTTTT. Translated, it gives CASSQVHRVNEKLFF.